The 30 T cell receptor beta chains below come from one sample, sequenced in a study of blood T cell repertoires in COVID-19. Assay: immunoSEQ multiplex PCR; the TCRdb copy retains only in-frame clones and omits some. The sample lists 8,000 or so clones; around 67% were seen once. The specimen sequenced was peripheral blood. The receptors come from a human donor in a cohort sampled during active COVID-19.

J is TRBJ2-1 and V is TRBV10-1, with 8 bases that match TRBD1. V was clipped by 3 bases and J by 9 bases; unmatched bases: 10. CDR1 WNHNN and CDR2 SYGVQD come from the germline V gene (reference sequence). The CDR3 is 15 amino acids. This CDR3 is CASSEGGQDGTEQFF. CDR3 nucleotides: TGCGCCAGCAGTGAAGGGGGACAGGATGGGACTGAGCAGTTCTTC.

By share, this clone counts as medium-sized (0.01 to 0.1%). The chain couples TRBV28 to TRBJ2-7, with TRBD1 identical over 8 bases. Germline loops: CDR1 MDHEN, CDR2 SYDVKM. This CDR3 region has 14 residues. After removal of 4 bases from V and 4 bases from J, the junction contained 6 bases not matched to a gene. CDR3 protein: CASSSFQGAYEQYF. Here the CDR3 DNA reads TGTGCCAGCAGTTCCTTCCAGGGGGCATACGAGCAGTACTTC.

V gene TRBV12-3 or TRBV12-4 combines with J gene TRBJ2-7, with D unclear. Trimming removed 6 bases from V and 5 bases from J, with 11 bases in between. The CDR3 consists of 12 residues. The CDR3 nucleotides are TGTGCCAGCAGCCCGGCGGCTAACGAGCAGTACTTC. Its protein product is CASSPAANEQYF.

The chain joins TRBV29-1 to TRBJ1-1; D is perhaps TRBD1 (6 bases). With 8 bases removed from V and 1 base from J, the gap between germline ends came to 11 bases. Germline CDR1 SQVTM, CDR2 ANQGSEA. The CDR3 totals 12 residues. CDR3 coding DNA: TGCAGCTCTCGAGGGGGGAACACTGAAGCTTTCTTT. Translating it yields CSSRGGNTEAFF. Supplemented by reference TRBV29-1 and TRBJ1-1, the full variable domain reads SAVISQKPSRDICQRGTSLTIQCQVDSQVTMMFWYRQQPGQSLTLIATANQGSEATYESGFVIDKFPISRPNLTFSTLTVSNMSPEDSSIYLCSSRGGNTEAFFGQGTRLTVV.

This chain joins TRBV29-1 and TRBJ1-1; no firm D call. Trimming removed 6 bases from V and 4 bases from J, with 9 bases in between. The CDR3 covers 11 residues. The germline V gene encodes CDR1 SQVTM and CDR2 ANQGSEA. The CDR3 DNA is TGCAGCGTCCCGCGGGGCACTGAAGCTTTCTTT. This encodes CSVPRGTEAFF.

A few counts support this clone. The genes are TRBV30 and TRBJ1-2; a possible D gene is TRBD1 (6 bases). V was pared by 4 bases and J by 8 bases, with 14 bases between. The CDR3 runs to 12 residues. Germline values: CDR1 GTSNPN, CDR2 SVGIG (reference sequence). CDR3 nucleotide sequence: TGTGCCTGGAACAGGGTTGGGGAGGGCTACACCTTC. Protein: CAWNRVGEGYTF.

In nucleotides, the CDR3 is TGTGCCAGCAGTGATTCGGGAGAAACAGATACGCAGTATTTT. This codes for CASSDSGETDTQYF. The J gene is TRBJ2-3, the V gene TRBV6-4; possible D gene TRBD2, 6 bases. From germline, CDR1 is MRHNA and CDR2 SNTAGT. Trimming removed 3 bases from V and 3 bases from J, with 10 bases in between. The CDR3 sequence is 14 residues long.

CDR3 loop: CASSQSDGGAGPQHF. CDR3 nucleotide sequence: TGCGCCAGCAGCCAGTCCGACGGGGGGGCCGGGCCCCAGCATTTT. The chain links TRBV4-3 to TRBJ1-5; D is possibly TRBD1 (6 bases). The CDR3 has 15 amino acids. Per the germline V gene, CDR1 is LGHNA and CDR2 is YSLEER. Trimming pared 3 bases from V and 9 bases from J, leaving 18 bases between.

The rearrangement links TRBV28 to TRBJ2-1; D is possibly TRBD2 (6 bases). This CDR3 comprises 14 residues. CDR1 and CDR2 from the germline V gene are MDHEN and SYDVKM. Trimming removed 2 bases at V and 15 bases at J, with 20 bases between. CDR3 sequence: CASSLAGDSRSLFF. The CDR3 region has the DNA TGTGCCAGCAGTTTAGCTGGGGACTCTCGTTCATTGTTCTTC.

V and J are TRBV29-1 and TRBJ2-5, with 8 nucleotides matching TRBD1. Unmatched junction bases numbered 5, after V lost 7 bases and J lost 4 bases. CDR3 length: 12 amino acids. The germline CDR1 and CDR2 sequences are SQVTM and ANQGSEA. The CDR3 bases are TGCAGCGCCCAGGGACAGGCAGAGACCCAGTACTTC. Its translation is CSAQGQAETQYF.

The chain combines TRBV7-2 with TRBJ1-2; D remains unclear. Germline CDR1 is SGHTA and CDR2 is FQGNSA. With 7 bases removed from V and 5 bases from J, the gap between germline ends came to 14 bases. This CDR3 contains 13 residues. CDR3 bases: TGTGCCAGCACCCAGGCTTCTCCTTATGGCTACACCTTC. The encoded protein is CASTQASPYGYTF.

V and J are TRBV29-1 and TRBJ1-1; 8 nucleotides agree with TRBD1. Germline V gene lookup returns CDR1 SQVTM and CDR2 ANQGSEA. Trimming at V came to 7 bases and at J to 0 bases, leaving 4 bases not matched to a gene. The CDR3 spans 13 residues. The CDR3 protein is CSAPGQVNTEAFF. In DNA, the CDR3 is TGCAGCGCCCCGGGACAGGTGAACACTGAAGCTTTCTTT.

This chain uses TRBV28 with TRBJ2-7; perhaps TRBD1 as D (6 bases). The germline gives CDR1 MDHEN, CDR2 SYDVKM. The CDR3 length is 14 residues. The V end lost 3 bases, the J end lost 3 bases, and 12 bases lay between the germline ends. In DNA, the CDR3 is TGTGCCAGCAGTTTTAGTCAGGGGAGCTACGAGCAGTACTTC. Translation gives CASSFSQGSYEQYF.

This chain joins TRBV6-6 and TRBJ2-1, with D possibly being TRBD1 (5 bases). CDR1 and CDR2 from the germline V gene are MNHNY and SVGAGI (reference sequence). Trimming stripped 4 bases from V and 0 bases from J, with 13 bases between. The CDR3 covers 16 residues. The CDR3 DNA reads TGTGCCAGCAGTTCCCACACAGGCAGCTCCTACAATGAGCAGTTCTTC. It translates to CASSSHTGSSYNEQFF.

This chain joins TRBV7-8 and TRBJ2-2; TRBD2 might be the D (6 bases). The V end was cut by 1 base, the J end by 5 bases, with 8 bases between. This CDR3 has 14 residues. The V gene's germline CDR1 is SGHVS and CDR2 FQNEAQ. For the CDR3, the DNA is TGTGCCAGCAGCTTAGGTCGGGGGACCGGGGAGCTGTTTTTT. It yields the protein CASSLGRGTGELFF.

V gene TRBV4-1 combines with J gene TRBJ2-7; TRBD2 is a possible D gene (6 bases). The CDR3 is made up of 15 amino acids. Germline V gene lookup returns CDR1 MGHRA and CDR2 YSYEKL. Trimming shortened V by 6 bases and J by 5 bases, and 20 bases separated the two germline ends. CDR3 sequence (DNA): TGCGCCAGCAGTTTAAGGGGACTGGATGACAACGAGCAGTACTTC. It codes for CASSLRGLDDNEQYF.

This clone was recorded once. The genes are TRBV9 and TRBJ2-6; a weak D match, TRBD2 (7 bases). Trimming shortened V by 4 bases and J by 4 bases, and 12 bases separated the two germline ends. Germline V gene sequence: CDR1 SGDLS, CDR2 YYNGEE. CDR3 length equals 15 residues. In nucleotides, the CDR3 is TGTGCCAGCAGCTTAGGGGGGGACGGGGCCAACGTCCTGACTTTC. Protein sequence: CASSLGGDGANVLTF.

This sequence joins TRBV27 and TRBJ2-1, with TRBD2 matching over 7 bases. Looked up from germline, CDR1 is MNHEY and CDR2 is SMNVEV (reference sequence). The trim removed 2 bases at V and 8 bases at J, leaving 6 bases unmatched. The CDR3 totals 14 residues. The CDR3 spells CASSLLAGEDEQFF. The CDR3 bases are TGTGCCAGCAGTTTACTCGCGGGAGAGGATGAGCAGTTCTTC.

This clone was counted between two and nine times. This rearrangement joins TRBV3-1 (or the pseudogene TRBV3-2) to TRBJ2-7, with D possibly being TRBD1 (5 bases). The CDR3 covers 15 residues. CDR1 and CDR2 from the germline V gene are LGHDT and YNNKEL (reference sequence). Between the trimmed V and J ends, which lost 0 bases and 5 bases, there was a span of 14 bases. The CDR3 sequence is CASSQEVQAFHEQYF. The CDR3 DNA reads TGTGCCAGCAGCCAAGAGGTACAGGCGTTCCACGAGCAGTACTTC.

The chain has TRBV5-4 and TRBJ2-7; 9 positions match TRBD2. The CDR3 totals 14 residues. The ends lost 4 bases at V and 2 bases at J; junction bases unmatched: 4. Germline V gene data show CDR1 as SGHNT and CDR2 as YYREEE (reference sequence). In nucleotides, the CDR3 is TGTGCCAGCAGCACCGCTAGCGGGACCTACGAGCAGTACTTC. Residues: CASSTASGTYEQYF.

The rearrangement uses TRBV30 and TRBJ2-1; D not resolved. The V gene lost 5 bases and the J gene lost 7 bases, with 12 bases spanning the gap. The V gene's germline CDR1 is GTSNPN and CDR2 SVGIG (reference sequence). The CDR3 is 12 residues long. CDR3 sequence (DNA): TGTGCCTGGGGGGTGGGCTCTAATGAGCAGTTCTTC. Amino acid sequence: CAWGVGSNEQFF. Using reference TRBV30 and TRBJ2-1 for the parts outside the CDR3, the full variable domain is SQTIHQWPATLVQPVGSPLSLECTVEGTSNPNLYWYRQAAGRGLQLLFYSVGIGQISSEVPQNLSASRPQDRQFILSSKKLLLSDSGFYLCAWGVGSNEQFFGPGTRLTVL.

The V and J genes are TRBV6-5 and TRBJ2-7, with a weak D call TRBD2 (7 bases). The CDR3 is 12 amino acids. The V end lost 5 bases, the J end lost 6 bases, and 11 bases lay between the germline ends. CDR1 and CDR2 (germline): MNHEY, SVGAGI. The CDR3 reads CASSRGGREQYF. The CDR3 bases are TGTGCCAGCAGTAGGGGGGGGCGCGAGCAGTACTTC.

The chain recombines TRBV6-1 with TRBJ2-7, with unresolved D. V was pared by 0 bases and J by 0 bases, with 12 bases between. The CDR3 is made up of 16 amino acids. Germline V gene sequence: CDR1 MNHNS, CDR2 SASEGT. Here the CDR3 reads CASSEARLIGSYEQYF. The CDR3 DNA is TGTGCCAGCAGTGAAGCGCGGCTTATAGGCTCCTACGAGCAGTACTTC.

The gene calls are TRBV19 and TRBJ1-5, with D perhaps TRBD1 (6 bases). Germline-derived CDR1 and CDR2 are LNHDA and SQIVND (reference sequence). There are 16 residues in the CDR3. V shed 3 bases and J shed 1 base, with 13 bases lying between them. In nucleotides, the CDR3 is TGTGCCAGTAGTATTGGTTCTGGGGGCAGCAATCAGCCCCAGCATTTT. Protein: CASSIGSGGSNQPQHF.

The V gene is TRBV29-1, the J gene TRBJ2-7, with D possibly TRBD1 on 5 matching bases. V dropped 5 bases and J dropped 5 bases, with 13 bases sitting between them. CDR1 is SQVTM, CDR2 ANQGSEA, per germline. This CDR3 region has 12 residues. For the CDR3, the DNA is TGCAGCGTTCGCACAGGTAGCCACGAGCAGTACTTC. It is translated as CSVRTGSHEQYF.

The CDR3 sequence: CASSESLRGASNQPQHF. As DNA, the CDR3 is TGTGCCAGCAGCGAATCTTTGCGGGGGGCTTCTAATCAGCCCCAGCATTTT. J is TRBJ1-5 and V is TRBV5-6; possible D gene TRBD1, 6 bases. The CDR3 covers 17 residues. The germline CDR1 and CDR2 sequences are SGHDT and YYEEEE. V dropped 4 bases and J dropped 4 bases, with 21 bases sitting between them.

This CDR3 reads CASSLEPLPPTDTQYF. The CDR3, as DNA: TGTGCCAGCAGCTTAGAGCCTTTGCCCCCCACAGATACGCAGTATTTT. The chain recombines TRBV7-2 with TRBJ2-3; D gene ambiguous. Germline CDR1 and CDR2: SGHTA and FQGNSA. V lost 1 base and J lost 2, with 13 bases in between. The CDR3 is made up of 16 amino acids.

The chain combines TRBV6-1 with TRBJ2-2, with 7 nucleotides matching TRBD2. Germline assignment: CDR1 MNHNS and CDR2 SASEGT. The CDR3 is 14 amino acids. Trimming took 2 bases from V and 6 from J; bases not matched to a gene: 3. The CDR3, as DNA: TGTGCCAGCAGTGAAAGCGGGGAATCCGGGGAGCTGTTTTTT. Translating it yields CASSESGESGELFF.

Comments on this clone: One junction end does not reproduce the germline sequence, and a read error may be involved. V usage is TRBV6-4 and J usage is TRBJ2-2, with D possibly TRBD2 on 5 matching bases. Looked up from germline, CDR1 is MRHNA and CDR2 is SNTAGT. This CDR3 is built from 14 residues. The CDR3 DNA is TGTGCCAGCAGTGACTTTCTAGCCTACCGGGGAGCTGTTTTT. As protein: CASSDFLAYRGAVF.

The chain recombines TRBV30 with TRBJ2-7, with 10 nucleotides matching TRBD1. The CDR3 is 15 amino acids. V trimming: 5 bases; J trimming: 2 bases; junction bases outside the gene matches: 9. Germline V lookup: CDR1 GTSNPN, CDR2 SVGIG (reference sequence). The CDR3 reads CAWADRDRGPYEQYF. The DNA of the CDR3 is TGTGCCTGGGCCGATCGGGACAGGGGACCCTACGAGCAGTACTTC.